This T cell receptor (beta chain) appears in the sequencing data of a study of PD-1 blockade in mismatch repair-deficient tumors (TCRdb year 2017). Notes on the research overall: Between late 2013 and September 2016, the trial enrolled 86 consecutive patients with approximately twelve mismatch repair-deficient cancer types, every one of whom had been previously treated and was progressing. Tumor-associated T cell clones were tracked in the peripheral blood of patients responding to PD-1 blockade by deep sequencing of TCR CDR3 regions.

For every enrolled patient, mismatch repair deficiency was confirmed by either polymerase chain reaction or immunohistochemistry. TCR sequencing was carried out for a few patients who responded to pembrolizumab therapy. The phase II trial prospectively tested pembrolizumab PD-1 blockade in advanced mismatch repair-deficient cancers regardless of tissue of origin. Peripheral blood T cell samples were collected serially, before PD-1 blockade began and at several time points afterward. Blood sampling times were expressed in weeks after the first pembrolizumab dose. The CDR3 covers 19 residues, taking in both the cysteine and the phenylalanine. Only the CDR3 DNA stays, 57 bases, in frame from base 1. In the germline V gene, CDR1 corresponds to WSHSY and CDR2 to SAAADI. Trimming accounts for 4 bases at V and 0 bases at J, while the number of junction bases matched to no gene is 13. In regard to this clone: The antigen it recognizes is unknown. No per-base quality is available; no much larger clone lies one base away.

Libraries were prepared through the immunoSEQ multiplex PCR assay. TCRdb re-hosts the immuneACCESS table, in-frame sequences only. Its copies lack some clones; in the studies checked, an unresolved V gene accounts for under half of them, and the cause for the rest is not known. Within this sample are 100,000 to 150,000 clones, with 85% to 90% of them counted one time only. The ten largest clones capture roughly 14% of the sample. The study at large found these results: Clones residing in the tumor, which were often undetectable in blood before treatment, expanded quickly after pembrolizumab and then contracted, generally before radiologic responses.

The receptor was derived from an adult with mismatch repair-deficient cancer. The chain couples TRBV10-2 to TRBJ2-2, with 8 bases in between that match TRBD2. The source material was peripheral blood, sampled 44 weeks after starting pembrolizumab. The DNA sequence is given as TGCGCCAGCAGTGGAGGGCGGGGGGCCAATTACGCGAACACCGGGGAGCTGTTTTTT. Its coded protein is CASSGGRGANYANTGELFF.